Listed below are T cell receptor beta chains from one sample, sequenced in a study of memory CD4+ T cells and cytomegalovirus serostatus. The data were produced by immunoSEQ multiplex PCR, yet TCRdb's version contains in-frame clones alone and is incomplete. The table includes 50,000 to 65,000 clones, 60% to 85% detected once. The material sequenced was memory CD4+ T cells from blood. Source of these receptors: an adult in good health and CMV-seropositive. CDR3s include the opening cysteine and the closing phenylalanine or tryptophan. Each record gives: D gene, J gene, clone size, V gene, CDR3 DNA, CDR3 protein. A D gene is named only where the DNA matches it firmly. Part of the rows lack a size; the others show once, few, many or a class for expanded clones.

D: -; J: TRBJ1-5; size: few; V: TRBV18; DNA: TGTGCCAGCTCACCGACCGGGGGAAGTGGAAATCAGCCCCAGCATTTT; CDR3: CASSPTGGSGNQPQHF
D: TRBD1; J: TRBJ2-5; size: -; V: TRBV10-3; DNA: TGTGCCATCAGTGAGACACCCCGACAGGGGGCTTATGGAGGGGAGACCCAGTACTTC; CDR3: CAISETPRQGAYGGETQYF
D: TRBD1; J: TRBJ1-6; size: few; V: TRBV6-1; DNA: TGTGCCAGCAGCCGCGGGGCAGGGGGCTCTTCACCCCTCCACTTT; CDR3: CASSRGAGGSSPLHF
D: TRBD1; J: TRBJ1-5; size: few; V: TRBV4-3; DNA: TGCGCCAGCAGCCCCTCCGGGACAGGGGGCGGCAATCAGCCCCAGCATTTT; CDR3: CASSPSGTGGGNQPQHF
D: TRBD2; J: TRBJ2-1; size: -; V: TRBV7-4; DNA: TGTGCCAGCAATCCCTGGGGGGGAGAGTACAATGAGCAGTTCTTC; CDR3: CASNPWGGEYNEQFF
D: -; J: TRBJ1-1; size: -; V: TRBV18; DNA: TGTGCCAGCTCACCAGACAAGGTGGCTGAAGCTTTCTTT; CDR3: CASSPDKVAEAFF
D: TRBD2; J: TRBJ2-7; size: -; V: TRBV6-6; DNA: TGTGCCAGCAGGAGGACTAGCGGGAGTTACGAGCAGTACTTC; CDR3: CASRRTSGSYEQYF
D: TRBD1; J: TRBJ2-2; size: once; V: TRBV7-7; DNA: TGTGCTAGCAGCTTAACAGGGGTCACCGGGGAGCTGTTTTTT; CDR3: CASSLTGVTGELFF
D: -; J: TRBJ1-1; size: -; V: TRBV28; DNA: TGTGCCAGCAGTTTGTTCTCGAACACTGAAGCTTTCTTT; CDR3: CASSLFSNTEAFF
D: -; J: TRBJ1-1; size: -; V: TRBV5-5; DNA: TGTGCCAGCAGCCGGGACACAACGAACACTGAAGCTTTCTTT; CDR3: CASSRDTTNTEAFF
D: -; J: TRBJ2-3; size: few; V: TRBV10-2; DNA: TGCGCCAGCAGTGAGTCCCACCTCACAGATACGCAGTATTTT; CDR3: CASSESHLTDTQYF
D: TRBD1; J: TRBJ1-6; size: -; V: TRBV9; DNA: TGTGCCAGCAGCGGGCCGGTTCCAGGGACAGGGGAATCACCCCTCCACTTT; CDR3: CASSGPVPGTGESPLHF
D: -; J: TRBJ1-3; size: -; V: TRBV5-4; DNA: TGTGCCAGCAGCGAAGGGGCGGTCGGAAACACCATATATTTT; CDR3: CASSEGAVGNTIYF
D: -; J: TRBJ2-7; size: -; V: TRBV7-2; DNA: TGTGCCAGCAGCCCTGACTACGAGCAGTACTTC; CDR3: CASSPDYEQYF
D: TRBD1; J: TRBJ2-7; size: -; V: TRBV6-5; DNA: TGTGCCAGCAGTTACTCGGGACAGGGGGCTCGGTACGAGCAGTACTTC; CDR3: CASSYSGQGARYEQYF
D: -; J: TRBJ2-1; size: -; V: TRBV11-2; DNA: TGTGCCAGCAGCCAAGGACACCCAGGGGACAATGAGCAGTTCTTC; CDR3: CASSQGHPGDNEQFF
D: TRBD1; J: TRBJ2-3; size: -; V: TRBV28; DNA: TGTGCCAGCAGTTTCATTACGGGATATTACCGGGACAGTAGCACAGATACGCAGTATTTT; CDR3: CASSFITGYYRDSSTDTQYF
D: TRBD1; J: TRBJ1-2; size: -; V: TRBV27; DNA: TGTGCCAGCAGTCTTAGCGGACAGGGGAAGGGCTACACCTTC; CDR3: CASSLSGQGKGYTF
D: -; J: TRBJ1-5; size: once; V: TRBV18; DNA: TGTGCCAGCTCACCTCCAGCCGGGGGGGGCAATCAGCCCCAGCATTTT; CDR3: CASSPPAGGGNQPQHF
D: -; J: TRBJ2-5; size: -; V: TRBV7-8; DNA: TGTGCCAGCAGCCGCGAGTTAGGGCCTTCAGGACAGTACTTC; CDR3: CASSRELGPSGQYF
D: -; J: TRBJ2-5; size: -; V: TRBV7-9; DNA: TGTGCCAGCAGCCCCCAGGGGTCAAAGACCCAGTACTTC; CDR3: CASSPQGSKTQYF
D: -; J: TRBJ1-3; size: -; V: TRBV7-3; DNA: TGTGCCAGCAGCTTAGACAGCCACTCTGGAAACACCATATATTTT; CDR3: CASSLDSHSGNTIYF
D: -; J: TRBJ1-1; size: -; V: TRBV6-1; DNA: TGTGCCAGCAGTGATATGGCAGTGAACACTGAAGCTTTCTTT; CDR3: CASSDMAVNTEAFF
D: -; J: TRBJ1-5; size: -; V: TRBV7-9; DNA: TGTGCCAGCAGCCCGGACAGAGGCTATAGCAATCAGCCCCAGCATTTT; CDR3: CASSPDRGYSNQPQHF
D: TRBD1; J: TRBJ1-2; size: -; V: TRBV10-3; DNA: TGTGCCATCAACTCCGGACAGGGGACTATTTATGGCTACACCTTC; CDR3: CAINSGQGTIYGYTF
D: -; J: TRBJ1-1; size: once; V: TRBV29-1; DNA: TGCAGCGTTGCGGGACTACCCACTGAAGCTTTCTTT; CDR3: CSVAGLPTEAFF
D: -; J: TRBJ1-2; size: -; V: TRBV28; DNA: TGTGCCAGCAGTTTTGGGGTCCTACTCTACACCTTC; CDR3: CASSFGVLLYTF
D: -; J: TRBJ2-2; size: once; V: TRBV12-5; DNA: TGTGCTAGTGCCCCGACAGGGAACACCGGGGAGCTGTTTTTT; CDR3: CASAPTGNTGELFF
D: TRBD2; J: TRBJ2-7; size: few; V: TRBV28; DNA: TGTGCCAGCAGTCCCGGGGGGAGCGGGAGTCGGGGCGAGCAGTACTTC; CDR3: CASSPGGSGSRGEQYF
D: TRBD2; J: TRBJ2-2; size: -; V: TRBV18; DNA: TGTGCCAGCTCACGACTAGCGGGGGGCTCGAACACCGGGGAGCTGTTTTTT; CDR3: CASSRLAGGSNTGELFF
D: -; J: TRBJ2-7; size: -; V: TRBV2; DNA: TGTGCCAGCAGTGAAGGTTCGGCTTCCTACGAGCAGTACTTC; CDR3: CASSEGSASYEQYF
D: -; J: TRBJ2-2; size: -; V: TRBV5-1; DNA: TGCGCCAGCAGCTGGGACGGTGGGGAGCTGTTTTTT; CDR3: CASSWDGGELFF
D: -; J: TRBJ1-4; size: -; V: TRBV6-5; DNA: TGTGCCAGCAGGCGCTCACTTGATGAAAAACTGTTTTTT; CDR3: CASRRSLDEKLFF
D: -; J: TRBJ2-3; size: -; V: TRBV5-6; DNA: TGTGCCAGCAGCTTCGACAGGAGCACAGATACGCAGTATTTT; CDR3: CASSFDRSTDTQYF
D: -; J: TRBJ1-3; size: -; V: TRBV10-1; DNA: TGCGCCAGCAGTGAGTCGAAGGGCACTGGAAACACCATATATTTT; CDR3: CASSESKGTGNTIYF
D: -; J: TRBJ2-5; size: -; V: TRBV19; DNA: TGTGCCAGTAGTATTGGGGGGGCGAAAGAGACCCAGTACTTC; CDR3: CASSIGGAKETQYF
D: -; J: TRBJ2-3; size: -; V: TRBV7-3; DNA: TGTGCCAGCAGCTTAACGACCACAGATACGCAGTATTTT; CDR3: CASSLTTTDTQYF
D: TRBD2; J: TRBJ2-5; size: few; V: TRBV5-6; DNA: TGTGCCAGCAGTCAGACTAGCGAAGAGACCCAGTACTTC; CDR3: CASSQTSEETQYF
D: -; J: TRBJ1-1; size: -; V: TRBV2; DNA: TGTGCCAGCACTTTTGAGGGGGAGACTGAAGCTTTCTTT; CDR3: CASTFEGETEAFF
D: -; J: TRBJ1-1; size: -; V: TRBV4-1; DNA: TGCGCCAGCAGAAACAGGGCTCGGAGCACTGAAGCTTTCTTT; CDR3: CASRNRARSTEAFF
D: TRBD2; J: TRBJ2-7; size: -; V: TRBV6-5; DNA: TGTGCCAGCAGTTCCCCGGGACTAACCTCCTACGAGCAGTACTTC; CDR3: CASSSPGLTSYEQYF
D: -; J: TRBJ1-1; size: few; V: TRBV7-8; DNA: TGTGCCAGCAGCCCGCACAGGATGGCAGGGAAGAACACTGAAGCTTTCTTT; CDR3: CASSPHRMAGKNTEAFF
D: TRBD1; J: TRBJ2-7; size: -; V: TRBV6-1; DNA: TGTGCCAGCAGTGAGTTTCGGGGACAGTCGGGAGAGCAGTACTTC; CDR3: CASSEFRGQSGEQYF
D: -; J: TRBJ1-6; size: -; V: TRBV19; DNA: TGTGCCAGTAAAGGGGGAGGATCTACTAATTCACCCCTCCACTTT; CDR3: CASKGGGSTNSPLHF
D: TRBD2; J: TRBJ2-3; size: once; V: TRBV5-6; DNA: TGTGCCAGCAGCTCCCTAGCGGGAGGGAATACAGATACGCAGTATTTT; CDR3: CASSSLAGGNTDTQYF
D: -; J: TRBJ2-5; size: once; V: TRBV30; DNA: TGTGCCTGGAGTTCGGGGGATCGGGAGACCCAGTACTTC; CDR3: CAWSSGDRETQYF
D: -; J: TRBJ1-3; size: -; V: TRBV18; DNA: TGTGCCAGCTCACCTGCTCGGGGGAAGGGAAACACCATATATTTT; CDR3: CASSPARGKGNTIYF
D: TRBD1; J: TRBJ1-6; size: -; V: TRBV7-9; DNA: TGTGCCAGCAGCTTCGGGGACAGCCATAATTCACCCCTCCACTTT; CDR3: CASSFGDSHNSPLHF
D: -; J: TRBJ1-1; size: few; V: TRBV30; DNA: TGTGCCTGGAGTGGGACGGGAATCGGTGAAGCTTTCTTT; CDR3: CAWSGTGIGEAFF
D: -; J: TRBJ2-2; size: few; V: TRBV5-1; DNA: TGCGCCAGCAGCTTGAATACCGGGGAGCTGTTTTTT; CDR3: CASSLNTGELFF
D: -; J: TRBJ2-3; size: -; V: TRBV4-2; DNA: TGTGCCAGCAGCCAAGCTGGGGGGCAGGGGGACACAGATACGCAGTATTTT; CDR3: CASSQAGGQGDTDTQYF
D: -; J: TRBJ1-1; size: -; V: TRBV11-2; DNA: TGTGCCAGCAGCGAGAACACTGAAGCTTTCTTT; CDR3: CASSENTEAFF
D: TRBD2; J: TRBJ2-3; size: -; V: TRBV14; DNA: TGTGCCAGCAGCCCCCCCGGACTAGGCTGGGGCACAGATACGCAGTATTTT; CDR3: CASSPPGLGWGTDTQYF
D: TRBD2; J: TRBJ2-7; size: once; V: TRBV28; DNA: TGTGCCAGCAGTTTACCCGGATCGTTTCTAGCGGTCTACGAGCAGTACTTC; CDR3: CASSLPGSFLAVYEQYF
D: TRBD1; J: TRBJ1-1; size: -; V: TRBV6-1; DNA: TGTGCCAGCAGAAAGACAGGGGGCGATGCTGAAGCTTTCTTT; CDR3: CASRKTGGDAEAFF
D: TRBD1; J: TRBJ1-4; size: -; V: TRBV18; DNA: TGTGCCAGCTCAAGGGGACAGATAAATGAAAAACTGTTTTTT; CDR3: CASSRGQINEKLFF
D: -; J: TRBJ2-6; size: few; V: TRBV5-1; DNA: TGCGCCAGCAGCCGGCCGGAAACAGCGGTCTCTGGGGCCAACGTCCTGACTTTC; CDR3: CASSRPETAVSGANVLTF